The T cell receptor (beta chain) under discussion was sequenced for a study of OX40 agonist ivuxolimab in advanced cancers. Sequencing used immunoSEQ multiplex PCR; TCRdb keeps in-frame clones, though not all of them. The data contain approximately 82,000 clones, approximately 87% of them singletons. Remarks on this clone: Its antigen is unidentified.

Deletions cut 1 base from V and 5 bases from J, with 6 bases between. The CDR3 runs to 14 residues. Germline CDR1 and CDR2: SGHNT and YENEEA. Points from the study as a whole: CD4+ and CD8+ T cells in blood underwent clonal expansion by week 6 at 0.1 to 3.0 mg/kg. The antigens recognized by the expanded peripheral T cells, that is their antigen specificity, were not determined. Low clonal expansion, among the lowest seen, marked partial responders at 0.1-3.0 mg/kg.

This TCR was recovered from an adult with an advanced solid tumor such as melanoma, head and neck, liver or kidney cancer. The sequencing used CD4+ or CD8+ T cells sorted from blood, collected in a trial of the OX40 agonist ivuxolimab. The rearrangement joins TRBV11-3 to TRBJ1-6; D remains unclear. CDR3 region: CASSLGQNNSPLHF. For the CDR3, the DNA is TGTGCCAGCAGCTTAGGGCAGAATAATTCACCCCTCCACTTT.